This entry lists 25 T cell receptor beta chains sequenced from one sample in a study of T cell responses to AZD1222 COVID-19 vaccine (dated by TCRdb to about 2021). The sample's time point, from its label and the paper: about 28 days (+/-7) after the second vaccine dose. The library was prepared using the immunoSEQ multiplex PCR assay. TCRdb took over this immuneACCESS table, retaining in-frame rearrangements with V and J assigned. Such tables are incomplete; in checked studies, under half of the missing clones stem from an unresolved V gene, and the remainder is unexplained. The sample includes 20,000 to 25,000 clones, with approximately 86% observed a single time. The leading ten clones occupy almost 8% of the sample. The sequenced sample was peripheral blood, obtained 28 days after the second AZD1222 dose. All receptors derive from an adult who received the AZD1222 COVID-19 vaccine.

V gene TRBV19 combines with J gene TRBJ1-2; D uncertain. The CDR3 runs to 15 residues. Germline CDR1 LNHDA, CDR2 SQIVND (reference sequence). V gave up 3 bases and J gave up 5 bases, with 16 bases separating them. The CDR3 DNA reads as TGTGCCAGTAGTATTGGTTATGGCGCTGAGTATGGCTACACCTTC. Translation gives CASSIGYGAEYGYTF.

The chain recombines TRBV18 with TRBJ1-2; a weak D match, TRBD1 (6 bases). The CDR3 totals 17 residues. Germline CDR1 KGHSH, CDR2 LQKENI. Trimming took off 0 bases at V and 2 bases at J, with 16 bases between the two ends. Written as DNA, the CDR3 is TGTGCCAGCTCACCACCCCCGGGACAAAGCAGAAACTATGGCTACACCTTC. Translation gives CASSPPPGQSRNYGYTF.

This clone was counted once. CDR3 in DNA: TGTGCCAGCAGCTCCACTAGCGGCAACAATGAGCAGTTCTTC. This encodes CASSSTSGNNEQFF. The gene calls are TRBV7-3 and TRBJ2-1; TRBD2 matches at 8 bases. Germline lookup yields CDR1 SGHTA and CDR2 FQGTGA. The CDR3 spans 14 residues. The J segment lost 5 bases and the V segment lost 4 bases, leaving 4 bases of the junction unmatched. Looking up the rest from reference TRBV7-3 and TRBJ2-1 gives the full variable domain: GAGVSQTPSNKVTEKGKYVELRCDPISGHTALYWYRQSLGQGPEFLIYFQGTGAADDSGLPNDRFFAVRPEGSVSTLKIQRTERGDSAVYLCASSSTSGNNEQFFGPGTRLTVL.

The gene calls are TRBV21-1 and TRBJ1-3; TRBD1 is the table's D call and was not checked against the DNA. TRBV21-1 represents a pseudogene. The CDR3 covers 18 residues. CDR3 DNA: TGTGCCAGCAGCCGCCGGGGGACAGCGTCAAGCTCTGGAAACACCATATATTTT. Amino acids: CASSRRGTASSSGNTIYF.

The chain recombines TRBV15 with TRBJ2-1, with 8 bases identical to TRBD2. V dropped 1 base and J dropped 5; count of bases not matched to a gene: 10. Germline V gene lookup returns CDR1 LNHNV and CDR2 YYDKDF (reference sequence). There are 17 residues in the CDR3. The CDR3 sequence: CATSRGSSAGDDNEQFF. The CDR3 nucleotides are TGTGCCACCAGCAGAGGTTCCTCAGCGGGAGACGACAATGAGCAGTTCTTC.

The chain's CDR3 is CASSWSRGNNEQFF. CDR3 bases: TGTGCCAGCAGCTGGTCCCGGGGCAACAATGAGCAGTTCTTC. The chain recombines TRBV7-3 with TRBJ2-1; D may be TRBD1 or TRBD2 (5 bases each). V gave up 4 bases and J gave up 5 bases, with 12 bases separating them. CDR3 length: 14 amino acids. CDR1 is SGHTA and CDR2 is FQGTGA in the germline V gene.

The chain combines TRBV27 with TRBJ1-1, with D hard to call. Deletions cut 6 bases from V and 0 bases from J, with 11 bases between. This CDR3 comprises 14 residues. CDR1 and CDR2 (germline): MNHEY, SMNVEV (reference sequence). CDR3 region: CASRAPNLNTEAFF. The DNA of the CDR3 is TGTGCCAGCAGGGCACCTAACTTGAACACTGAAGCTTTCTTT.

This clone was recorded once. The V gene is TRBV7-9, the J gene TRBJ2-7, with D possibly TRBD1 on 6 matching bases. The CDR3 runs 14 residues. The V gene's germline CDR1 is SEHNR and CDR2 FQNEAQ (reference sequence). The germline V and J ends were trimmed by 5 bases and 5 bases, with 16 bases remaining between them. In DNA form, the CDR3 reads TGTGCCAGCAGCAACCGGGACAAAGTCCACGAGCAGTACTTC. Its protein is CASSNRDKVHEQYF.

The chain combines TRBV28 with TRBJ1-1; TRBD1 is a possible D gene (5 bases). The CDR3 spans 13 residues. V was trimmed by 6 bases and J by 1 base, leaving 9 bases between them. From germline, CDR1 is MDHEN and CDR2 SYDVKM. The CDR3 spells CASSTTGNTEAFF. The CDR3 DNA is TGTGCCAGCAGCACTACAGGGAACACTGAAGCTTTCTTT. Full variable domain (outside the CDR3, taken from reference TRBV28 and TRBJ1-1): DVKVTQSSRYLVKRTGEKVFLECVQDMDHENMFWYRQDPGLGLRLIYFSYDVKMKEKGDIPEGYSVSREKKERFSLILESASTNQTSMYLCASSTTGNTEAFFGQGTRLTVV.

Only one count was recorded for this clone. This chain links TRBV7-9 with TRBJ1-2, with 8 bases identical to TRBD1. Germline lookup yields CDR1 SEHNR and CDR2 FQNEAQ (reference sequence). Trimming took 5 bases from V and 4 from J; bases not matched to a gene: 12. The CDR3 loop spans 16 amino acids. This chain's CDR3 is CASSRWTGSFGYGYTF. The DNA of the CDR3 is TGTGCCAGCAGCAGATGGACAGGGAGTTTTGGCTATGGCTACACCTTC.

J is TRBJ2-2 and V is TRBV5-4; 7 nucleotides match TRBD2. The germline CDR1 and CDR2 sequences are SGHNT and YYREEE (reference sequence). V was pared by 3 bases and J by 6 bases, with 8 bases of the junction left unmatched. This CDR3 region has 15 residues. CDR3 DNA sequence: TGTGCCAGCAGCTATGGGACTAAGTACGCCGGGGAGCTGTTTTTT. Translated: CASSYGTKYAGELFF. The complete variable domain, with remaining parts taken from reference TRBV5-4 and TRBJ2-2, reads ETGVTQSPTHLIKTRGQQVTLRCSSQSGHNTVSWYQQALGQGPQFIFQYYREEENGRGNFPPRFSGLQFPNYSSELNVNALELDDSALYLCASSYGTKYAGELFFGEGSRLTVL.

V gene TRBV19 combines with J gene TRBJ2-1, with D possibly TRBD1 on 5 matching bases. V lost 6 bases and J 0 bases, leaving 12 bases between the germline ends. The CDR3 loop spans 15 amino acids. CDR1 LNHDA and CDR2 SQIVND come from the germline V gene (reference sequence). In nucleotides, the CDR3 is TGTGCCAGTAGCCGCGTGGGGCGCTCCTACAATGAGCAGTTCTTC. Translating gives CASSRVGRSYNEQFF.

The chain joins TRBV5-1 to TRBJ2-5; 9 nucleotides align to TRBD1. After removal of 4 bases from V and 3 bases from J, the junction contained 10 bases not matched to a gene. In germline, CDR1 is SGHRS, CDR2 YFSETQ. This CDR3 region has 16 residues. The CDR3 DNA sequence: TGCGCCAGCAGCCCTGGACAGGGGACTATCAAAGAGACCCAGTACTTC. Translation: CASSPGQGTIKETQYF.

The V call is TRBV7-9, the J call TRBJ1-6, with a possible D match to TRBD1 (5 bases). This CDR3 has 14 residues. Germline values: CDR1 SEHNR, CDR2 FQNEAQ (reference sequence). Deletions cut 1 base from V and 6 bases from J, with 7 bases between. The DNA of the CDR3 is TGTGCCAGCAGCTTAGGACAGCTTAATTCACCCCTCCACTTT. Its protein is CASSLGQLNSPLHF.

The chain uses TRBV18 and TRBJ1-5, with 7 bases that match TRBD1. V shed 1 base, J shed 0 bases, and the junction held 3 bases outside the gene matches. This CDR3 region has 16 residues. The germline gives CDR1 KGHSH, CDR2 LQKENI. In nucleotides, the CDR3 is TGTGCCAGCTCACCACGGACAGGTGATAGCAATCAGCCCCAGCATTTT. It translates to CASSPRTGDSNQPQHF.

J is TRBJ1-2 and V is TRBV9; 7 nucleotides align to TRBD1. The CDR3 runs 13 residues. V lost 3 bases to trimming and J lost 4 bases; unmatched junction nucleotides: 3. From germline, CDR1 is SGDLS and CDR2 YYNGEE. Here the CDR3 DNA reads TGTGCCAGCAGCGATGAGGGGGCCTATGGCTACACCTTC. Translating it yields CASSDEGAYGYTF. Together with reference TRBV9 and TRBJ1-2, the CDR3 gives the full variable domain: DSGVTQTPKHLITATGQRVTLRCSPRSGDLSVYWYQQSLDQGLQFLIQYYNGEERAKGNILERFSAQQFPDLHSELNLSSLELGDSALYFCASSDEGAYGYTFGSGTRLTVV.

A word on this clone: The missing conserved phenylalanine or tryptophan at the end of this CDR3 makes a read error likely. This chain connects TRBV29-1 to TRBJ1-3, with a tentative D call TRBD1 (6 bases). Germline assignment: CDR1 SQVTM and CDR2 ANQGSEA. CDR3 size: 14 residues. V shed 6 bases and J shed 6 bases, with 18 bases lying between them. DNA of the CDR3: TGCAGCGTGAGAGGGGGTGGAGACTTAAACACCATATATTCT. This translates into CSVRGGGDLNTIYS.

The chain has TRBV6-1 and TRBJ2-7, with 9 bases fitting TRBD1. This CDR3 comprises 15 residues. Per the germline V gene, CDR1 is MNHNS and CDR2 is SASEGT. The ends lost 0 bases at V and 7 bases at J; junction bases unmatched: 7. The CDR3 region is CASSEATGTGREQYF. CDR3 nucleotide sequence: TGTGCCAGCAGTGAAGCGACCGGGACAGGGCGGGAGCAGTACTTC.

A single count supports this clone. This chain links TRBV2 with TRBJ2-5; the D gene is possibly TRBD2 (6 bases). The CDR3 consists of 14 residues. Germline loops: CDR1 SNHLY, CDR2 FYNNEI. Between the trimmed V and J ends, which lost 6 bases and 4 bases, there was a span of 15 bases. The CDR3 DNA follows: TGTGCCAGCAGACGGGAGAATGGCGCAGAGACCCAGTACTTC. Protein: CASRRENGAETQYF.

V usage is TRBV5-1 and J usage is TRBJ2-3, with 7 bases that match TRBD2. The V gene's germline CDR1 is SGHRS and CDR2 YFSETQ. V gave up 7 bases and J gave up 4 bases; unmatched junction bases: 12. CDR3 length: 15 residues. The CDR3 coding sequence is TGCGCCAGCGCCCGGTCTTCGGGAGGCGCAGATACGCAGTATTTT. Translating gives CASARSSGGADTQYF.

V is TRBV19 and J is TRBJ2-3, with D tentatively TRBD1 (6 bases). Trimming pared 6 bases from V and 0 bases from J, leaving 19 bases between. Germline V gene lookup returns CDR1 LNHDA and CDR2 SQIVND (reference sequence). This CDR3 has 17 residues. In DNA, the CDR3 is TGTGCCAGTAGCAGAGGACCCATGAGGGGGAGCACAGATACGCAGTATTTT. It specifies CASSRGPMRGSTDTQYF.

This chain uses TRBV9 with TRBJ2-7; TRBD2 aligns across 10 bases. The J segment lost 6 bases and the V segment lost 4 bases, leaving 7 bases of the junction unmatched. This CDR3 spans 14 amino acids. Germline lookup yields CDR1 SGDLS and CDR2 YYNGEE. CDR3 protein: CASSRTSGGPEQYF. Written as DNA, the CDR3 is TGTGCCAGCAGCCGGACTAGCGGAGGCCCCGAGCAGTACTTC.

CDR3 amino acids: CASSRLERRSSYEQYF. The CDR3 DNA is TGCGCCAGCAGCCGACTGGAAAGGCGGTCCTCCTACGAGCAGTACTTC. The chain employs TRBV5-1 and TRBJ2-7; D remains ambiguous. Germline CDR1 reads SGHRS; CDR2 reads YFSETQ. V was pared by 4 bases and J by 0 bases, with 17 bases between. This CDR3 contains 16 residues.

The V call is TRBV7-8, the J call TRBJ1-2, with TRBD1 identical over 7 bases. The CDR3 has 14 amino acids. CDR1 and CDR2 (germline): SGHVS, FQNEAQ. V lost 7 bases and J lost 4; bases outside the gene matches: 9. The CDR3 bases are TGTGCCAGCAAGGGGGACAGCCACTCCTATGGCTACACCTTC. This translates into CASKGDSHSYGYTF.

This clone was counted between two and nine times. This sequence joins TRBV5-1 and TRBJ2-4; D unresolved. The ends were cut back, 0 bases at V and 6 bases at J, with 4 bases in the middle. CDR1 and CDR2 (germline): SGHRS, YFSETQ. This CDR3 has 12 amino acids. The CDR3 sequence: CASSLEGNIQYF. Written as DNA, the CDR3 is TGCGCCAGCAGCTTGGAGGGAAACATTCAGTACTTC.